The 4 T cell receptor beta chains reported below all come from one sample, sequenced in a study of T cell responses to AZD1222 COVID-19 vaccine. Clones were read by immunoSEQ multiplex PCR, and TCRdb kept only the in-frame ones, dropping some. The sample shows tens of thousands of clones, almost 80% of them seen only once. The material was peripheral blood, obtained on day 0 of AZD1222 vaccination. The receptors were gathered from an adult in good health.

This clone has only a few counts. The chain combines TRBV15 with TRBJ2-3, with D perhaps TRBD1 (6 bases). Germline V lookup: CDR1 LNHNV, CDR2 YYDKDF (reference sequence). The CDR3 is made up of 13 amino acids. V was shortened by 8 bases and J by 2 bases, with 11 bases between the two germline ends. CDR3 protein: CATGQYSTDTQYF. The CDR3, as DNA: TGTGCCACCGGACAGTACTCCACAGATACGCAGTATTTT.

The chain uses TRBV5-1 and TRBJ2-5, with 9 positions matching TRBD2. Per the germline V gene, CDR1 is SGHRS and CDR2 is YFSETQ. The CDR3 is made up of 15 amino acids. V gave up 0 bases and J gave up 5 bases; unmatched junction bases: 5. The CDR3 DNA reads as TGCGCCAGCAGCTTGGGACTAGCGGAGGGGGAGACCCAGTACTTC. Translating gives CASSLGLAEGETQYF.

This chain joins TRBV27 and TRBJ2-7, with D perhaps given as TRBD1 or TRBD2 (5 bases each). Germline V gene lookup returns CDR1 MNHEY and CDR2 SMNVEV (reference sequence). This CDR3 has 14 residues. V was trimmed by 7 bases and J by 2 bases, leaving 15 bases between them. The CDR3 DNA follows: TGTGCCAGCAAGGGGTCGGACTCCACCTACGAGCAGTACTTC. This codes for CASKGSDSTYEQYF.

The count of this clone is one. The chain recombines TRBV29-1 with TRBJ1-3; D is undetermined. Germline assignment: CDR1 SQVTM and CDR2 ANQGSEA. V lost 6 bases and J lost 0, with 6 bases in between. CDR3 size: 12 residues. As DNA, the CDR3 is TGCAGCGTCGGGGTCTCTGGAAACACCATATATTTT. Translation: CSVGVSGNTIYF. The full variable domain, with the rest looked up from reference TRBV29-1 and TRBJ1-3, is SAVISQKPSRDICQRGTSLTIQCQVDSQVTMMFWYRQQPGQSLTLIATANQGSEATYESGFVIDKFPISRPNLTFSTLTVSNMSPEDSSIYLCSVGVSGNTIYFGEGSWLTVV.